These 16 T cell receptor beta chains were sequenced from one sample in a study of CD8+CD57+ T cells in acquired aplastic anemia (dated by TCRdb to between 2018 and 2020). TCRdb names Illumina HiSeq 2000 as the instrument used. TCR beta VDJ combination and CDR3 sequence profiling used genomic DNA as the template. Starting from the raw public reads, TCRdb applied fastp trimming at Q25, assembled clones with MiXCR and retained in-frame beta chains. Merged by CDR3 protein, the rows form single entries marked with the most common genes and DNA. Here the sample has fewer than 250,000 distinct CDR3 sequences; about half occur a single time. The top ten constitute just under 20% of the sample. Flow cytometry had shown CD8+CD57+ cell expansion in the patients selected for sequencing. Material for sequencing was sorted CD4+, CD8+, or CD8+CD57+ T cells (not recorded which) from PBMCs. These receptors all stem from a human donor with aplastic anemia.

This clonotype showed up many times. The V gene is TRBV14, the J gene TRBJ2-7, with 9 bases fitting TRBD1. The CDR3 spans 19 residues. The V gene's germline CDR1 is SGHDN and CDR2 FVKESK. V gave up 1 base and J gave up 1 base; unmatched junction bases: 14. Here the CDR3 DNA reads TGTGCCAGCAGCCAAGTCCCGGGACAGGGTTACGCTCTTTCCTACGAGCAGTACTTC. It specifies CASSQVPGQGYALSYEQYF.

The chain employs TRBV4-1 and TRBJ1-3; perhaps TRBD1 as D (5 bases). The CDR3 loop spans 15 amino acids. Trimming removed 0 bases from V and 2 bases from J, with 8 bases in between. The V gene's germline CDR1 is MGHRA and CDR2 YSYEKL. CDR3 coding DNA: TGCGCCAGCAGCCAAGACGCGGGGGCTGGAAACACCATATATTTT. It encodes CASSQDAGAGNTIYF.

The rearrangement joins TRBV29-1 to TRBJ1-2; 7 positions agree with TRBD1. The CDR3 totals 13 residues. V dropped 3 bases and J dropped 4; count of bases not matched to a gene: 5. Germline CDR1 is SQVTM and CDR2 is ANQGSEA. The CDR3 sequence is CSVERGLGYGYTF. The CDR3 DNA follows: TGCAGCGTTGAGAGGGGGCTCGGCTATGGCTACACCTTC.

This clonotype came up once. The chain links TRBV9 to TRBJ2-7; a weak D match, TRBD1 (5 bases). Germline V gives CDR1 SGDLS, CDR2 YYNGEE. The CDR3 has 15 residues. With 0 bases removed from V and 6 bases from J, the gap between germline ends came to 16 bases. CDR3 sequence: CASSVEVGIQGEQYF. DNA for the CDR3: TGTGCCAGCAGCGTAGAGGTGGGGATTCAGGGCGAGCAGTACTTC.

This clonotype was seen only a few times. The CDR3 sequence: CATSLHGSSTDTQYF. In DNA form, the CDR3 reads TGTGCCACCAGTCTACACGGCTCATCCACAGATACGCAGTATTTT. V and J are TRBV24-1 and TRBJ2-3, with D unresolved. CDR1 is KGHDR, CDR2 SFDVKD, per germline. Trimming stripped 6 bases from V and 2 bases from J, with 14 bases between. The CDR3 has 15 amino acids.

The chain has TRBV19 and TRBJ1-1; 8 positions agree with TRBD1. The CDR3 runs 14 residues. From germline, CDR1 is LNHDA and CDR2 SQIVND (reference sequence). V gave up 6 bases and J gave up 5 bases; unmatched junction bases: 8. DNA for the CDR3: TGTGCCAGTAGAGGACAGGGTGAGTCAACTGAAGCTTTCTTT. Its translation: CASRGQGESTEAFF.

About this clonotype: A much larger clone sits a single nucleotide away, making a read error possible. The J gene is TRBJ2-2, the V gene TRBV5-1; D is unresolved. Trimming left V 0 bases short and J 7 bases short, with 10 bases between. The germline CDR1 and CDR2 sequences are SGHRS and YFSETQ. The CDR3 extends over 14 amino acids. This CDR3 reads CASSLEGGIGELFF. CDR3 nucleotide sequence: TGCGCCAGCAGCTTGGAGGGTGGCATCGGGGAGCTGTTTTTT.

This clonotype has at least ten counts. The genes are TRBV4-1 and TRBJ1-2, with unresolved D. The CDR3 length is 16 residues. Germline V gives CDR1 MGHRA, CDR2 YSYEKL. Trimming shortened V by 0 bases and J by 6 bases, and 17 bases separated the two germline ends. In nucleotides, the CDR3 is TGCGCCAGCAGCCAAGATCGAAGAGGAGGGTACGATGGCTACACCTTC. Protein sequence: CASSQDRRGGYDGYTF.

The genes are TRBV25-1 and TRBJ1-6; 9 bases align to TRBD1. The CDR3 sequence is 14 residues long. Per germline, CDR1 MGHDK and CDR2 SYGVNS. The junction had 6 bases not matched to a gene; V was cut back by 7 bases and J by 8 bases. The CDR3 reads CASKGTGFYSPLHF. As DNA, the CDR3 is TGTGCCAGCAAAGGGACAGGGTTTTATTCACCCCTCCACTTT.

The chain is built from TRBV5-1 and TRBJ2-3, with TRBD2 identical over 9 bases. J was trimmed by 5 bases and V by 6 bases; bases with no gene match: 4. CDR1 is SGHRS and CDR2 is YFSETQ in the germline V gene. The CDR3 spans 13 residues. The CDR3 here is CASTLAGIDTQYF. The CDR3 bases are TGCGCCAGCACCCTAGCGGGGATAGATACGCAGTATTTT.

This clonotype was seen only a few times. The genes are TRBV20-1 and TRBJ2-3, with D possibly being TRBD1 (5 bases). Germline CDR1 DFQATT, CDR2 SNEGSKA (reference sequence). V dropped 4 bases and J dropped 0 bases, with 8 bases sitting between them. The CDR3 has 13 amino acids. CDR3 coding DNA: TGCAGTGCTATGCAGGGCAGCACAGATACGCAGTATTTT. This gives the protein CSAMQGSTDTQYF.

This clonotype was seen repeatedly, ten times or more. The chain uses TRBV20-1 and TRBJ2-2; the D is unclear. Per germline, CDR1 DFQATT and CDR2 SNEGSKA (reference sequence). CDR3 size: 16 residues. Deletions cut 0 bases from V and 1 base from J, with 12 bases between. The CDR3 protein is CSARDRRAENTGELFF. CDR3 DNA: TGCAGTGCTAGAGATCGTCGGGCGGAGAACACCGGGGAGCTGTTTTTT.

This clonotype has a single count. Here the CDR3 DNA reads TGTGCCATCAGTCTAGTCGGGGGAACCTACAATGAGCAGTTCTTC. The encoded protein is CAISLVGGTYNEQFF. V and J are TRBV10-3 and TRBJ2-1; D perhaps matches TRBD2 (6 bases). Trimming removed 5 bases at V and 2 bases at J, with 13 bases between. This CDR3 is built from 15 residues. Per germline, CDR1 ENHRY and CDR2 SYGVKD.

This clonotype appeared a few times. This clone may be a read error of a much larger clone one base away. Without the conserved terminal phenylalanine or tryptophan, this CDR3 likely stems from a read error. The chain has TRBV7-2 and TRBJ1-2; D gene ambiguous. Trimming removed 1 base at V and 8 bases at J, with 11 bases between. This CDR3 is built from 13 residues. CDR1 SGHTA and CDR2 FQGNSA come from the germline V gene. In DNA form, the CDR3 reads TGTGCCAGCAGCTTAGACCAGTTGAGGGGCTACACCGTC. Protein sequence: CASSLDQLRGYTV.

This clonotype was detected a few times. The J gene is TRBJ2-7, the V gene TRBV28, with D possibly TRBD1 on 5 matching bases. The CDR3 totals 15 residues. Between the trimmed V and J ends, which lost 5 bases and 5 bases, there was a span of 19 bases. In germline, CDR1 is MDHEN, CDR2 SYDVKM. The CDR3 coding sequence is TGTGCCAGCAGTCTAAGATGGGGCGCCGGCGACGAGCAGTACTTC. Translating it yields CASSLRWGAGDEQYF.

This clonotype was seen repeatedly, ten times or more. The chain is built from TRBV19 and TRBJ1-5, with D perhaps matching TRBD1 (6 bases). The CDR3 sequence is 17 residues long. V was trimmed by 6 bases and J by 3 bases, leaving 21 bases between them. CDR1 is LNHDA and CDR2 is SQIVND in the germline V gene (reference sequence). The CDR3 loop reads CASRMGDNRYFNQPQHF. As DNA, the CDR3 is TGTGCCAGTAGGATGGGGGACAATAGGTACTTCAATCAGCCCCAGCATTTT.